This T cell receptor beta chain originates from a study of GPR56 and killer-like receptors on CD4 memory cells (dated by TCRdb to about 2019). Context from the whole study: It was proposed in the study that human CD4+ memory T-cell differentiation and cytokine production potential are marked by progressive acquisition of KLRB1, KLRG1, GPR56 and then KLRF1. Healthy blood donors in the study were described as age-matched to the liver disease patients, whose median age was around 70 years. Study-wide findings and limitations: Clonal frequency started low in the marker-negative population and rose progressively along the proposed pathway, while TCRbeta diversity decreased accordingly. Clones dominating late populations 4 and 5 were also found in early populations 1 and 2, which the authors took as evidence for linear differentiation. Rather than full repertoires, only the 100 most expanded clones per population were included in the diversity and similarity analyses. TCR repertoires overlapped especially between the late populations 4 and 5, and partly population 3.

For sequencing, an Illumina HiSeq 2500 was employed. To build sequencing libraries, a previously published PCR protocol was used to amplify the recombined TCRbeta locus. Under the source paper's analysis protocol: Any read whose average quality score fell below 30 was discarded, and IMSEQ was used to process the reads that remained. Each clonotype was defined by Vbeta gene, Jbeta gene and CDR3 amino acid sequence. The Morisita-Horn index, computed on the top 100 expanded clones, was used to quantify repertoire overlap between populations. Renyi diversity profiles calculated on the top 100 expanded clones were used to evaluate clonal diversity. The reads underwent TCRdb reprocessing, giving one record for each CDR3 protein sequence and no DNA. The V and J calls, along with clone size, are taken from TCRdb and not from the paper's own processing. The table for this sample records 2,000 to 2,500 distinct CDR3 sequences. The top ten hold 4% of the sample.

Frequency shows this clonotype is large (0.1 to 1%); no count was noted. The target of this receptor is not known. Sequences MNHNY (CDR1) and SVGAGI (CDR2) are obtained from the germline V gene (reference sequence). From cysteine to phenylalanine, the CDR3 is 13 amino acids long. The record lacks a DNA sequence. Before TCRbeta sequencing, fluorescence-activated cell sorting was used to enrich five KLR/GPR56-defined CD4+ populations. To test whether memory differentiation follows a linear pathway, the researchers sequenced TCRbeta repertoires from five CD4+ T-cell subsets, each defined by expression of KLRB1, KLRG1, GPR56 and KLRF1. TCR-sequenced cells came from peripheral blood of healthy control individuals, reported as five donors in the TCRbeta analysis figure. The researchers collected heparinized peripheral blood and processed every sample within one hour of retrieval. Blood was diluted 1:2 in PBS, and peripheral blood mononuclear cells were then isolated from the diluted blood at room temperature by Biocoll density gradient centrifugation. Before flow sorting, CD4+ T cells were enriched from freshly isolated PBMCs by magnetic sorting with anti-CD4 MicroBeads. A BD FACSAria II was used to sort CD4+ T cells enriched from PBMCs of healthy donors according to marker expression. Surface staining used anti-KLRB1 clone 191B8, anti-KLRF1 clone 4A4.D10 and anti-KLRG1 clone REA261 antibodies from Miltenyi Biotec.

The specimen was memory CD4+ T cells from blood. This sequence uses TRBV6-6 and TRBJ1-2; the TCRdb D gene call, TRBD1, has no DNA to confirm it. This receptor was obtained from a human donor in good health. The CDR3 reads CASSYLRQHGYTF.